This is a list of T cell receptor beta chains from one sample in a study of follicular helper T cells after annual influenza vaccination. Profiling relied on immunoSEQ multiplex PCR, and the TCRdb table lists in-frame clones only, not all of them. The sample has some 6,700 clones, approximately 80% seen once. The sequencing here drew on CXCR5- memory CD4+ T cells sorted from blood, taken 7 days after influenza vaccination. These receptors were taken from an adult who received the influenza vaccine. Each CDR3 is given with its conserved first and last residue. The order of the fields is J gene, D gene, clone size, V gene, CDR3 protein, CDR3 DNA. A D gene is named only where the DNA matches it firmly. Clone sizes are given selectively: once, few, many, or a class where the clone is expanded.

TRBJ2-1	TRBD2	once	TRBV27	CASSMASGSTYNEQFF	TGTGCCAGCAGTATGGCTAGCGGGAGCACCTACAATGAGCAGTTCTTC
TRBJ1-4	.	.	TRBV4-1	CASSQDSDSSGATNEKLFF	TGCGCCAGCAGCCAAGACAGCGACAGCTCGGGGGCAACTAATGAAAAACTGTTTTTT
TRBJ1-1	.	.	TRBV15	CATSILSQNTEAFF	TGTGCCACCAGCATTCTATCTCAGAACACTGAAGCTTTCTTT
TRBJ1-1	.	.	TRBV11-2	CASSYDKLNTEAFF	TGTGCCAGCAGCTATGACAAATTGAACACTGAAGCTTTCTTT
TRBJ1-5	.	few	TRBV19	CASSIRQTEQPQHF	TGTGCCAGTAGTATAAGGCAGACGGAGCAGCCCCAGCATTTT
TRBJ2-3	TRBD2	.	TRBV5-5	CASSSGLAGRSSTDTQYF	TGTGCCAGCAGCTCCGGACTAGCGGGGCGCTCTAGCACAGATACGCAGTATTTT
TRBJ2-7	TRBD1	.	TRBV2	CASSEKNPGQGVDEQYF	TGTGCCAGCAGTGAAAAGAACCCGGGACAGGGTGTAGACGAGCAGTACTTC
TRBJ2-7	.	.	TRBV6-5	CASRETSYEQYF	TGTGCCAGCAGAGAGACCAGCTACGAGCAGTACTTC
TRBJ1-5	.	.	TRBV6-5	CASSSGASGQPQHF	TGTGCCAGCAGTTCGGGGGCTAGCGGGCAGCCCCAGCATTTT
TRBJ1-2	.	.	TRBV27	CASSYARGLQPLNYGYTF	TGTGCCAGCAGTTACGCCCGAGGTTTACAGCCACTTAACTATGGCTACACCTTC
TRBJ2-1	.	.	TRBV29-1	CSAGQSRYFF	TGCAGCGCCGGACAGTCTAGATATTTCTTC
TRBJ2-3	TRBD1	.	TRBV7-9	CASSSRGQGARDTQYF	TGTGCCAGCAGCTCCCGAGGACAGGGGGCAAGAGATACGCAGTATTTT